Each of the 16 T cell receptor beta chains below was sequenced from the same sample in a study of immune cell composition in non-small cell lung cancer. TCRdb's table, derived via immunoSEQ multiplex PCR, lists solely in-frame clones and lacks some. This repertoire shows under 2,500 clones, 81% found once; its top ten account for around 4.1%. Sequenced: lung tumor tissue. These receptor sequences come from a human donor with non-small cell lung cancer.

The chain employs TRBV7-3 and TRBJ1-5, with TRBD1 as a possible D gene (5 bases). CDR3 length: 17 amino acids. V was shortened by 2 bases and J by 2 bases, with 16 bases between the two germline ends. Germline CDR1 and CDR2: SGHTA and FQGTGA. CDR3: CASSLSQGCIGNQPQHF. CDR3 DNA: TGTGCCAGCAGCTTATCGCAGGGTTGCATAGGCAATCAGCCCCAGCATTTT. Variable domain in full (rest from reference TRBV7-3 and TRBJ1-5): GAGVSQTPSNKVTEKGKYVELRCDPISGHTALYWYRQSLGQGPEFLIYFQGTGAADDSGLPNDRFFAVRPEGSVSTLKIQRTERGDSAVYLCASSLSQGCIGNQPQHFGDGTRLSIL.

The chain is built from TRBV5-6 and TRBJ1-2, with D possibly being TRBD1 (6 bases). The CDR3 totals 15 residues. Germline V gene data show CDR1 as SGHDT and CDR2 as YYEEEE. Trimming cost V 5 bases and J 1 base, with 15 bases left between them. CDR3 loop: CASSTDRILNYGYTF. The DNA for the CDR3 is TGTGCCAGCAGTACTGACAGGATTCTTAACTATGGCTACACCTTC.

V is TRBV2 and J is TRBJ2-7; D possibly corresponds to TRBD1 (5 bases). This CDR3 has 14 amino acids. V was pared by 2 bases and J by 6 bases, with 14 bases between. Per germline, CDR1 SNHLY and CDR2 FYNNEI. The CDR3 sequence: CASSEQGPTLEQYF. The DNA for the CDR3 is TGTGCCAGCAGTGAACAGGGTCCAACCCTCGAGCAGTACTTC.

The V call is TRBV5-1, the J call TRBJ2-3, with D perhaps matching TRBD1 (6 bases). V dropped 2 bases and J dropped 1 base, with 8 bases sitting between them. This CDR3 is 14 amino acids long. Looked up from germline, CDR1 is SGHRS and CDR2 is YFSETQ. CDR3 amino acids: CASSLRQGTDTQYF. The CDR3 nucleotides read TGCGCCAGCAGCTTAAGACAGGGCACAGATACGCAGTATTTT.

The CDR3 loop is CASSQKLGTSGSYEQYF. The DNA of the CDR3 is TGCGCCAGCAGCCAAAAGCTCGGGACTAGCGGATCCTACGAGCAGTACTTC. V usage is TRBV4-1 and J usage is TRBJ2-7; 11 nucleotides match TRBD2. The germline V gene encodes CDR1 MGHRA and CDR2 YSYEKL. After removal of 2 bases from V and 1 base from J, the junction contained 7 bases not matched to a gene. The length of the CDR3 is 17 residues.

The rearrangement links TRBV5-1 to TRBJ2-5, with 7 bases that match TRBD1. V lost 3 bases and J lost 4; bases outside the gene matches: 9. This CDR3 has 15 residues. Per germline, CDR1 SGHRS and CDR2 YFSETQ. CDR3 coding DNA: TGCGCCAGCAGCTGGCGACAGGGTGCGGGAGAGACCCAGTACTTC. Its protein product is CASSWRQGAGETQYF.

The chain recombines TRBV6-1 with TRBJ2-2, with D perhaps matching TRBD1 (6 bases). The CDR3 is 16 residues long. V was trimmed by 2 bases and J by 1 base, leaving 11 bases between them. Per germline, CDR1 MNHNS and CDR2 SASEGT. CDR3 in DNA: TGTGCCAGCAGTGAATTGGCAGGGGTGAACACCGGGGAGCTGTTTTTT. Translated, it gives CASSELAGVNTGELFF.

V usage is TRBV11-2 and J usage is TRBJ2-7, with TRBD1 matching over 8 bases. Looked up from germline, CDR1 is SGHAT and CDR2 is FQNNGV. The V gene end was trimmed by 3 bases and the J gene end by 0 bases; junction bases not matched to a gene: 4. The CDR3 spans 15 residues. The CDR3 sequence is CASSLTGESSYEQYF. The CDR3 DNA reads as TGTGCCAGCAGCTTGACAGGGGAGAGCTCCTACGAGCAGTACTTC.

V and J are TRBV7-9 and TRBJ2-2, with D uncertain. The CDR3 length is 16 residues. The germline CDR1 and CDR2 sequences are SEHNR and FQNEAQ (reference sequence). Trimming pared 2 bases from V and 0 bases from J, leaving 10 bases between. The CDR3 coding sequence is TGTGCCAGCAGCTTACTGAGAAGATCGAACACCGGGGAGCTGTTTTTT. Amino acids: CASSLLRRSNTGELFF.

The genes are TRBV18 and TRBJ1-2, with D possibly matching TRBD1 (5 bases). CDR3 length: 14 residues. Trimming shortened V by 4 bases and J by 2 bases, and 11 bases separated the two germline ends. The germline V gene has CDR1 KGHSH and CDR2 LQKENI. CDR3 nucleotide sequence: TGTGCCAGCTCACGATCTAGACAGAACTATGGCTACACCTTC. It encodes CASSRSRQNYGYTF.

The rearrangement uses TRBV4-2 and TRBJ2-7, with D uncertain. From germline, CDR1 is LGHNA and CDR2 YNFKEQ. V was trimmed by 1 base and J by 2 bases, leaving 6 bases between them. The CDR3 sequence is 13 residues long. CDR3 in amino acids: CASSQALPYEQYF. The CDR3 coding sequence is TGTGCCAGCAGCCAAGCCCTCCCCTACGAGCAGTACTTC.

CDR3 sequence: CASSGGSVNTEAFF. CDR3 DNA sequence: TGCGCCAGCAGTGGAGGTTCGGTGAACACTGAAGCTTTCTTT. The chain is built from TRBV10-2 and TRBJ1-1; D unclear. There are 14 residues in the CDR3. V was cut by 4 bases and J by 0 bases, with 9 bases left in between. Germline V gives CDR1 WSHSY, CDR2 SAAADI.

The gene calls are TRBV30 and TRBJ1-4; D call uncertain. The V end lost 5 bases, the J end lost 10 bases, and 14 bases lay between the germline ends. CDR1 GTSNPN and CDR2 SVGIG come from the germline V gene (reference sequence). The CDR3 extends over 12 amino acids. In DNA form, the CDR3 reads TGTGCCTGGGGCATAGAGGGCGGAAAACTGTTTTTT. Translating it yields CAWGIEGGKLFF.

The chain links TRBV30 to TRBJ2-1; TRBD1 is a possible D gene (6 bases). From germline, CDR1 is GTSNPN and CDR2 SVGIG (reference sequence). Trimming removed 4 bases from V and 3 bases from J, with 10 bases in between. The CDR3 contains 13 residues. CDR3 in amino acids: CAWNRGFYNEQFF. The CDR3 DNA is TGTGCCTGGAATAGGGGGTTCTACAATGAGCAGTTCTTC. Full variable domain (rest looked up from reference TRBV30 and TRBJ2-1): SQTIHQWPATLVQPVGSPLSLECTVEGTSNPNLYWYRQAAGRGLQLLFYSVGIGQISSEVPQNLSASRPQDRQFILSSKKLLLSDSGFYLCAWNRGFYNEQFFGPGTRLTVL.

This clone was recorded once. The CDR3 here is CASSLVFGDEAFF. The CDR3 DNA sequence: TGTGCCAGCAGCTTGGTCTTCGGGGATGAAGCTTTCTTT. V gene TRBV5-4 combines with J gene TRBJ1-1; no clear D gene. Germline CDR1 is SGHNT and CDR2 is YYREEE (reference sequence). V was cut by 0 bases and J by 7 bases, with 10 bases left in between. CDR3 size: 13 residues. The full variable domain, completed using reference TRBV5-4 and TRBJ1-1, is ETGVTQSPTHLIKTRGQQVTLRCSSQSGHNTVSWYQQALGQGPQFIFQYYREEENGRGNFPPRFSGLQFPNYSSELNVNALELDDSALYLCASSLVFGDEAFFGQGTRLTVV.

The chain uses TRBV7-3 and TRBJ2-1; D is unclear. The CDR3 is 13 amino acids. Germline CDR1 reads SGHTA; CDR2 reads FQGTGA. Trimming took 4 bases from V and 0 from J, leaving 4 bases between them. CDR3 DNA sequence: TGTGCCAGCAGCTCGAGCTCCTACAATGAGCAGTTCTTC. The encoded protein is CASSSSSYNEQFF. The full variable domain, its missing parts supplied by reference TRBV7-3 and TRBJ2-1, is GAGVSQTPSNKVTEKGKYVELRCDPISGHTALYWYRQSLGQGPEFLIYFQGTGAADDSGLPNDRFFAVRPEGSVSTLKIQRTERGDSAVYLCASSSSSYNEQFFGPGTRLTVL.